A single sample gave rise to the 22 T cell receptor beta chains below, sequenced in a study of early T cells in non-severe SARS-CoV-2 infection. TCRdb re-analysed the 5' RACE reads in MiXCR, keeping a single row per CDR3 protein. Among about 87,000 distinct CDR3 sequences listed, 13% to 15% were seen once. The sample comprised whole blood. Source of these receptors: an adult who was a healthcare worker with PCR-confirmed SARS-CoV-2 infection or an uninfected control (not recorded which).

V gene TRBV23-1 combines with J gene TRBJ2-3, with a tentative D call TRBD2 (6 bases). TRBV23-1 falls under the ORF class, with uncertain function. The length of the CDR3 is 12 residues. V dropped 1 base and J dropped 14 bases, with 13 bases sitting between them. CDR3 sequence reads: CASSQWMMGGYF. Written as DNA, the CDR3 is TGCGCCAGCAGTCAATGGATGATGGGGGGGTATTTT.

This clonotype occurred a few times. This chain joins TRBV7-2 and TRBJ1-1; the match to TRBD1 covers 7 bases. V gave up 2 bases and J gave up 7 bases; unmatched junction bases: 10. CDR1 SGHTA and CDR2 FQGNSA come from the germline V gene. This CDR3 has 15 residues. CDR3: CASSLHGTAPYEAFF. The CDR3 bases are TGTGCCAGCAGCTTACACGGGACAGCCCCCTATGAAGCTTTCTTT.

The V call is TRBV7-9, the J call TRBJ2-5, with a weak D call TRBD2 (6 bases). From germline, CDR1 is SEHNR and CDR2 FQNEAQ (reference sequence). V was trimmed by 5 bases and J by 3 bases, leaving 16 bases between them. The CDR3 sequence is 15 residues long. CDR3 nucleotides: TGTGCCAGCAGCCCCGGTGGGAGGACCAAAGAGACCCAGTACTTC. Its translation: CASSPGGRTKETQYF.

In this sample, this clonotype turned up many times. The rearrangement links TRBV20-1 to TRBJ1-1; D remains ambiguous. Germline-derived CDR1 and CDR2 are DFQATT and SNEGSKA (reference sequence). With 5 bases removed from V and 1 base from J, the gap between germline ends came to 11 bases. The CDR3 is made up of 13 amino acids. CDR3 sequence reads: CSARGTENTEAFF. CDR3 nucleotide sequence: TGCAGTGCTCGAGGAACCGAGAACACTGAAGCTTTCTTT.

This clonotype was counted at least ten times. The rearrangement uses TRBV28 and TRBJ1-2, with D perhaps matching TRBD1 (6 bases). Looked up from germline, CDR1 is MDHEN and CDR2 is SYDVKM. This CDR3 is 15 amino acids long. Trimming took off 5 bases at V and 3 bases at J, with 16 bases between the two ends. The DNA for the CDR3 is TGTGCCAGCAGTCCTGATGGGGGGCCGGACTATGGCTACACCTTC. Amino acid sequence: CASSPDGGPDYGYTF.

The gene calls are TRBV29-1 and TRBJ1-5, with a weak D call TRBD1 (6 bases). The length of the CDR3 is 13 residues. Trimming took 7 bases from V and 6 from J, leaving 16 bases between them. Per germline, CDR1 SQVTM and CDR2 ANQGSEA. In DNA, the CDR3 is TGCAGCGCCAACACAGGGATTGGTCAGCCCCAGCATTTT. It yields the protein CSANTGIGQPQHF.

In DNA form, the CDR3 reads TGCAGTGCTCCAACCGGGGGGGGCACAGATACGCAGTATTTT. This sequence encodes CSAPTGGGTDTQYF. The chain links TRBV20-1 to TRBJ2-3, with TRBD2 matching 8 bases. CDR3 length: 14 residues. V lost 5 bases, J lost 1 base, and 5 bases stayed unmatched. Germline CDR1 DFQATT, CDR2 SNEGSKA (reference sequence).

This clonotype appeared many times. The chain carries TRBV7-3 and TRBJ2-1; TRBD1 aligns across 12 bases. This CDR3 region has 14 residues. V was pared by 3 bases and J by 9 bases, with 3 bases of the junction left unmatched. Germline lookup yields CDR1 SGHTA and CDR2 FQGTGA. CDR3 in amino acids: CASSFGTGGTEQFF. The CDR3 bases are TGTGCCAGCAGCTTCGGGACAGGGGGCACTGAGCAGTTCTTC.

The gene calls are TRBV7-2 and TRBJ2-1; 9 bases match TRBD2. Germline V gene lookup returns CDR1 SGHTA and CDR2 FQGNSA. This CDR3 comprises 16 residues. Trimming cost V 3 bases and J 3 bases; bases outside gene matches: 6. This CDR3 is CASSLSGLAVYNEQFF. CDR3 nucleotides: TGTGCCAGCAGCTTGTCGGGACTAGCAGTCTACAATGAGCAGTTCTTC.

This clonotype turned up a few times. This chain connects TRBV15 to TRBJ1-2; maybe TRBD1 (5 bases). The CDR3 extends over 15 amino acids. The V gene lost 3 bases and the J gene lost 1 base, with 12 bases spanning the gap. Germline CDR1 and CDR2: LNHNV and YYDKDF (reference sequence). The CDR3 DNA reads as TGTGCCACCAGCAGTCAGGGTGAAGATAACTATGGCTACACCTTC. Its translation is CATSSQGEDNYGYTF. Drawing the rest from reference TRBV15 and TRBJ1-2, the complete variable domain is DAMVIQNPRYQVTQFGKPVTLSCSQTLNHNVMYWYQQKSSQAPKLLFHYYDKDFNNEADTPDNFQSRRPNTSFCFLDIRSPGLGDTAMYLCATSSQGEDNYGYTFGSGTRLTVV.

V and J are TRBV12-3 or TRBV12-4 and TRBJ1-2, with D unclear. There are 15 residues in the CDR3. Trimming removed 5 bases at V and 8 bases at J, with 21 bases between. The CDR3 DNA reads TGTGCCAGCAGTGCGCCTGACAAGACGGTCAACGGCTACACCTTC. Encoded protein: CASSAPDKTVNGYTF.

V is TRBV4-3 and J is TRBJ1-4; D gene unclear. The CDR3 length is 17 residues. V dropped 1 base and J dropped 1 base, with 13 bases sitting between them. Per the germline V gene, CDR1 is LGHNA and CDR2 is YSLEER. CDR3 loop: CASSQVSGRRTNEKLFF. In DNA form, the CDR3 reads TGCGCCAGCAGCCAAGTTTCCGGCAGAAGAACTAATGAAAAACTGTTTTTT.

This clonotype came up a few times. CDR3 coding DNA: TGTGCCATGCTAGCGGGGGACACAGATACGCAGTATTTT. This translates into CAMLAGDTDTQYF. V is TRBV10-3 and J is TRBJ2-3; 10 bases are a match to TRBD2. Germline CDR1 reads ENHRY; CDR2 reads SYGVKD. This CDR3 region has 13 residues. V dropped 9 bases and J dropped 2; count of bases not matched to a gene: 2.

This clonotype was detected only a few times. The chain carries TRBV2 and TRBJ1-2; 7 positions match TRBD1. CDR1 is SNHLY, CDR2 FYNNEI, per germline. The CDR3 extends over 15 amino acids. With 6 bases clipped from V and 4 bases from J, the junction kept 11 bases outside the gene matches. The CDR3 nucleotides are TGTGCCAGCAGCCCCAGGCCCCAGGGGGGCTATGGCTACACCTTC. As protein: CASSPRPQGGYGYTF.

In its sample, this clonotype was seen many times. The CDR3 DNA sequence: TGTGCCAGCAGTGAGGTACAGGGGGACTATGGCTACACCTTC. It specifies CASSEVQGDYGYTF. V is TRBV6-1 and J is TRBJ1-2; 8 bases agree with TRBD1. Per the germline V gene, CDR1 is MNHNS and CDR2 is SASEGT. The CDR3 spans 14 residues. V lost 3 bases to trimming and J lost 3 bases; unmatched junction nucleotides: 3.

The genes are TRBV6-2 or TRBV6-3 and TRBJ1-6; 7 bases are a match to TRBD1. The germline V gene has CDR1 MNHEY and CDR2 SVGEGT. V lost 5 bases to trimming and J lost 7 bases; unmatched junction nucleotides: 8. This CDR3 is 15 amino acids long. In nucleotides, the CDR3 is TGTGCCAGCAGTCAATCGACAGGGTACAATTCACCCCTCCACTTT. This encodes CASSQSTGYNSPLHF.

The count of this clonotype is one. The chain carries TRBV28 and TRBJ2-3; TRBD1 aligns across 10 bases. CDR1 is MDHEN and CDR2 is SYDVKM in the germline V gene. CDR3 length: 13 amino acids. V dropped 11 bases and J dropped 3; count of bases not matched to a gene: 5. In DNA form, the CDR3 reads TGTGCCGGCCGGGGACAGGGGACAGATACGCAGTATTTT. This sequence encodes CAGRGQGTDTQYF.

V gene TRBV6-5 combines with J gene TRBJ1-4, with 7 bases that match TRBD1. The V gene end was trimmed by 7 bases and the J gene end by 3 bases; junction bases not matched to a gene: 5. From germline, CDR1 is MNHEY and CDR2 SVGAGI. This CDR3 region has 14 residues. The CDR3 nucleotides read TGTGCCAGCAACTCAGGGGGGTCTAATGAAAAACTGTTTTTT. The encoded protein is CASNSGGSNEKLFF.

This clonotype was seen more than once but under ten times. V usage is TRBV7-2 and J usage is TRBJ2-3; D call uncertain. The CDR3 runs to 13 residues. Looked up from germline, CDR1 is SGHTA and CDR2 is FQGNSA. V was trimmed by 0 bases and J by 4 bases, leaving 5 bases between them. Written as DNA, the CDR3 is TGTGCCAGCAGCTTAGCAGGGCCAGATACGCAGTATTTT. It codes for CASSLAGPDTQYF.

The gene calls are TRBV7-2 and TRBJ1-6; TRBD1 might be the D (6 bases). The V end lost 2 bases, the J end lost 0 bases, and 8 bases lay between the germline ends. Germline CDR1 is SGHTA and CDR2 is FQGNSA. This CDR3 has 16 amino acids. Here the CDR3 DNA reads TGTGCCAGCAGCTTACAGGGGCTCTCCTATAATTCACCCCTCCACTTT. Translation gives CASSLQGLSYNSPLHF.

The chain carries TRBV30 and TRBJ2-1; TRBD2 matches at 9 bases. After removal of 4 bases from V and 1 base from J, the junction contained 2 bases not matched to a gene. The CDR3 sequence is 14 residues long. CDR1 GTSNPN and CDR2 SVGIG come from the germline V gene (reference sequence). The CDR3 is CAWNSGGSYNEQFF. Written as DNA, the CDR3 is TGTGCCTGGAATAGCGGGGGTTCCTACAATGAGCAGTTCTTC.

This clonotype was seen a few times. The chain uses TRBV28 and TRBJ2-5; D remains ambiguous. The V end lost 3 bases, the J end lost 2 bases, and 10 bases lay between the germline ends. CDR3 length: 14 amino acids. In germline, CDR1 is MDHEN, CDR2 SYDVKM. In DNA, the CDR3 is TGTGCCAGCAGTTTGTCACGAGCTCAAGAGACCCAGTACTTC. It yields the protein CASSLSRAQETQYF.